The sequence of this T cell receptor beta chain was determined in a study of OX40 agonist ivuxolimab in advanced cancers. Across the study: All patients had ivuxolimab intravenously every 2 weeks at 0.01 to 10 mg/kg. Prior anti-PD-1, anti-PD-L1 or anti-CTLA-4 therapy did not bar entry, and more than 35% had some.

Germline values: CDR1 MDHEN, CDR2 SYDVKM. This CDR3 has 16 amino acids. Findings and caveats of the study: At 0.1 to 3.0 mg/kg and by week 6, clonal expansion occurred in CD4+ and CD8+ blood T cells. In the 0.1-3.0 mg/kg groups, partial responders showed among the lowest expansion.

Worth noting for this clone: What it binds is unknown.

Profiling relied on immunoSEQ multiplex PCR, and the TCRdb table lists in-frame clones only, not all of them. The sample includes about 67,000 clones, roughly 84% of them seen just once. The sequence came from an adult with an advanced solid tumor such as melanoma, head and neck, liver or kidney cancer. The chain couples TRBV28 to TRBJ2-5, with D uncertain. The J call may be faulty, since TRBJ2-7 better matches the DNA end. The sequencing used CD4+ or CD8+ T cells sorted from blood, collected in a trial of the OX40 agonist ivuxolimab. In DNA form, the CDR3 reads TGTGCCAGCAGTACCGGCGGACGCAACAACTTAGGCGAGCAGTACTTC. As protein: CASSTGGRNNLGEQYF.